One sample yielded the 27 T cell receptor beta chains listed below, sequenced in a study of blood T cell repertoires in COVID-19. Assay used: immunoSEQ multiplex PCR; TCRdb lists only in-frame clones, some missing. The sample yields tens of thousands of clones, over 75% seen once. Sequenced sample: peripheral blood. These receptors all stem from a woman aged 60 to 75 with COVID-19, enrolled during active disease.

The chain's CDR3 is CASSYSQGLGFF. The CDR3 bases are TGTGCCAGCAGTTATTCCCAGGGTTTGGGGTTCTTC. The V and J genes are TRBV6-2 or TRBV6-3 and TRBJ2-1; D is possibly TRBD1 (5 bases). CDR1 MNHEY and CDR2 SVGEGT come from the germline V gene. Trimming took 3 bases from V and 15 from J, leaving 15 bases between them. The CDR3 runs 12 residues.

V is TRBV15 and J is TRBJ1-5; 9 bases align to TRBD1. The CDR3 is 15 residues long. Per germline, CDR1 LNHNV and CDR2 YYDKDF (reference sequence). V shed 5 bases and J 7 bases; nucleotides not matched to a gene: 9. CDR3 bases: TGTGCCACCAGCCTGGTCGGGACAGGGTTACAGCCCCAGCATTTT. This codes for CATSLVGTGLQPQHF.

This clone was seen a handful of times. V and J are TRBV7-2 and TRBJ2-2; weak D call: TRBD1 (6 bases). This CDR3 comprises 15 residues. Trimming left V 5 bases short and J 8 bases short, with 18 bases between. Looked up from germline, CDR1 is SGHTA and CDR2 is FQGNSA. The CDR3 coding sequence is TGTGCCAGCAGCCGTTCAGGCAGGGGTCCTGGGGAGCTGTTTTTT. Its protein product is CASSRSGRGPGELFF.

The chain has TRBV15 and TRBJ2-6; 9 positions agree with TRBD2. With V trimmed by 3 bases and J by 2 bases, 11 bases remained unmatched. The CDR3 has 19 amino acids. Germline V CDR1 and CDR2: LNHNV, YYDKDF (reference sequence). This CDR3 reads CATSRGIAGAFTGANVLTF. The CDR3 region has the DNA TGTGCCACCAGCAGGGGCATAGCGGGAGCTTTCACTGGGGCCAACGTCCTGACTTTC.

The chain recombines TRBV5-4 with TRBJ1-2, with unresolved D. CDR1 is SGHNT and CDR2 is YYREEE in the germline V gene (reference sequence). Trimming pared 2 bases from V and 4 bases from J, leaving 9 bases between. This CDR3 contains 13 residues. CDR3 sequence reads: CASSFRAGYGYTF. CDR3 sequence (DNA): TGTGCCAGCAGCTTTCGGGCGGGCTATGGCTACACCTTC.

Only a few counts were recorded for this clone. The chain couples TRBV19 to TRBJ2-5; D call uncertain. This CDR3 region has 14 residues. Trimming took 3 bases from V and 1 from J, leaving 9 bases between them. Germline CDR1 LNHDA, CDR2 SQIVND (reference sequence). DNA for the CDR3: TGTGCCAGTAGTATTTCGGCAGGCCAAGAGACCCAGTACTTC. Translation gives CASSISAGQETQYF.

The chain is built from TRBV11-3 and TRBJ1-1, with D possibly matching TRBD1 (6 bases). This CDR3 is built from 15 residues. Trimming took 3 bases from V and 5 from J, leaving 16 bases between them. In germline, CDR1 is SGHNT, CDR2 YENEEA. The CDR3 nucleotides read TGTGCCAGCAGCTTCCGAACAACAGGGATGACTGAAGCTTTCTTT. Protein sequence: CASSFRTTGMTEAFF.

The rearrangement uses TRBV2 and TRBJ2-2, with 7 bases aligning to TRBD1. The CDR3 spans 15 residues. Looked up from germline, CDR1 is SNHLY and CDR2 is FYNNEI. Germline trimming cut 10 bases from V and 0 bases from J; bases unmatched to any gene: 8. Written as DNA, the CDR3 is TGTGCCACTCATTTAGGGACAGCGAACACCGGGGAGCTGTTTTTT. Its protein product is CATHLGTANTGELFF. Together with reference TRBV2 and TRBJ2-2, the CDR3 gives the full variable domain: EPEVTQTPSHQVTQMGQEVILRCVPISNHLYFYWYRQILGQKVEFLVSFYNNEISEKSEIFDDQFSVERPDGSNFTLKIRSTKLEDSAMYFCATHLGTANTGELFFGEGSRLTVL.

The CDR3 here is CSVRSGSYNEQFF. In DNA, the CDR3 is TGCAGCGTTCGGTCTGGTTCCTACAATGAGCAGTTCTTC. The chain couples TRBV29-1 to TRBJ2-1; D is unclear. Germline CDR1 is SQVTM and CDR2 is ANQGSEA. The CDR3 is made up of 13 amino acids. V was shortened by 5 bases and J by 1 base, with 9 bases between the two germline ends.

The chain couples TRBV10-2 to TRBJ1-4, with 10 bases aligning to TRBD1. This CDR3 spans 15 amino acids. Germline CDR1 WSHSY, CDR2 SAAADI. The J segment lost 3 bases and the V segment lost 7 bases, leaving 5 bases of the junction unmatched. This CDR3 reads CASMDRGISNEKLFF. The DNA of the CDR3 is TGCGCCAGCATGGACAGGGGGATTTCTAATGAAAAACTGTTTTTT.

This chain joins TRBV6-6 and TRBJ2-3, with 7 bases fitting TRBD2. Germline CDR1 and CDR2: MNHNY and SVGAGI (reference sequence). CDR3 length equals 16 residues. The ends lost 0 bases at V and 1 base at J; junction bases unmatched: 4. CDR3 DNA sequence: TGTGCCAGCAGTTACTCGGGAGGGCCCGGCACAGATACGCAGTATTTT. It translates to CASSYSGGPGTDTQYF.

This sequence joins TRBV9 and TRBJ1-2; 11 positions match TRBD1. Unmatched junction bases numbered 8, after V lost 0 bases and J lost 4 bases. The CDR3 sequence is 17 residues long. In germline, CDR1 is SGDLS, CDR2 YYNGEE. The CDR3 bases are TGTGCCAGCAGCGTAGAGGGGACAGGGGGTACTTTCTATGGCTACACCTTC. It yields the protein CASSVEGTGGTFYGYTF.

The V gene is TRBV7-2, the J gene TRBJ1-1; 10 positions agree with TRBD1. The CDR3 loop spans 15 amino acids. The germline V gene encodes CDR1 SGHTA and CDR2 FQGNSA. Unmatched junction bases numbered 7, after V lost 3 bases and J lost 6 bases. The CDR3 region is CASSFETGGPPEAFF. As DNA, the CDR3 is TGTGCCAGCAGCTTTGAGACAGGGGGCCCTCCTGAAGCTTTCTTT.

The rearrangement joins TRBV28 to TRBJ2-5, with 8 bases fitting TRBD1. The CDR3 loop spans 16 amino acids. V lost 6 bases and J lost 7; bases outside the gene matches: 16. Germline CDR1 reads MDHEN; CDR2 reads SYDVKM. For the CDR3, the DNA is TGTGCCAGCAGCTTAACCGGGACAGGCTTTGGGGGGACCCAGTACTTC. Its translation is CASSLTGTGFGGTQYF.

The V call is TRBV7-9, the J call TRBJ2-5; TRBD1 matches 12 bases. The CDR3 consists of 16 residues. The trim removed 4 bases at V and 6 bases at J, leaving 9 bases unmatched. Germline V gene data show CDR1 as SEHNR and CDR2 as FQNEAQ (reference sequence). CDR3: CASSSTGTGGLKTQYF. In DNA, the CDR3 is TGTGCCAGCAGCTCTACCGGGACAGGGGGCTTGAAGACCCAGTACTTC.

The J gene is TRBJ1-1, the V gene TRBV19; a weak D match, TRBD1 (5 bases). The CDR3 is 16 amino acids. Per the germline V gene, CDR1 is LNHDA and CDR2 is SQIVND (reference sequence). The germline V and J ends were trimmed by 4 bases and 0 bases, with 15 bases remaining between them. This chain's CDR3 is CASSKNRYPMNTEAFF. CDR3 sequence (DNA): TGTGCCAGTAGTAAAAACAGGTACCCTATGAACACTGAAGCTTTCTTT.

The rearrangement uses TRBV11-1 and TRBJ2-7; TRBD1 agrees at 9 bases. Germline lookup yields CDR1 SGHAT and CDR2 FQDESV (reference sequence). This CDR3 region has 14 residues. Trimming removed 4 bases from V and 7 bases from J; junction bases left unmatched: 8. CDR3 nucleotide sequence: TGTGCCAGCAGCTGGACGACAGGGGGAAGTGAGCAGTACTTC. Its translation is CASSWTTGGSEQYF.

The chain combines TRBV27 with TRBJ2-1, with TRBD2 matching over 8 bases. V was clipped by 6 bases and J by 9 bases; unmatched bases: 16. The CDR3 extends over 16 amino acids. Germline V lookup: CDR1 MNHEY, CDR2 SMNVEV (reference sequence). CDR3 amino acids: CASSPEGTTRGGEQFF. The CDR3 region has the DNA TGTGCCAGCAGCCCTGAGGGGACTACCCGGGGGGGTGAGCAGTTCTTC.

The chain is built from TRBV7-2 and TRBJ2-7, with 9 bases that match TRBD2. The CDR3 has 15 amino acids. Germline-derived CDR1 and CDR2 are SGHTA and FQGNSA. J gave up 4 bases and V 1 base, and 5 bases lay outside the gene matches. The chain's CDR3 is CASSLEAGGGYEQYF. As DNA, the CDR3 is TGTGCCAGCAGCTTAGAGGCGGGAGGGGGGTACGAGCAGTACTTC. The variable domain in full, completed from reference TRBV7-2 and TRBJ2-7, reads GAGVSQSPSNKVTEKGKDVELRCDPISGHTALYWYRQSLGQGLEFLIYFQGNSAPDKSGLPSDRFSAERTGGSVSTLTIQRTQQEDSAVYLCASSLEAGGGYEQYFGPGTRLTVT.

The chain carries TRBV19 and TRBJ2-1; 13 nucleotides line up with TRBD2. V lost 7 bases to trimming and J lost 6 bases; unmatched junction nucleotides: 9. Germline V CDR1 and CDR2: LNHDA, SQIVND (reference sequence). The CDR3 covers 16 residues. The CDR3 bases are TGTGCCAGTACCCCTACTAGCGGGAGGGCCCGCAATGAGCAGTTCTTC. Translating gives CASTPTSGRARNEQFF.

This chain uses TRBV6-5 with TRBJ2-7, with 8 nucleotides matching TRBD1. This CDR3 has 13 amino acids. J gave up 1 base and V 5 bases, and 1 base lay outside the gene matches. CDR1 is MNHEY and CDR2 is SVGAGI in the germline V gene. CDR3 loop: CASSRTGSYEQYF. The CDR3 DNA reads as TGTGCCAGCAGTCGGACAGGGTCCTACGAGCAGTACTTC.

The rearrangement joins TRBV4-1 to TRBJ2-1, with 10 positions matching TRBD2. Germline loops: CDR1 MGHRA, CDR2 YSYEKL. The CDR3 covers 16 residues. V shed 0 bases, J shed 6 bases, and the junction held 5 bases outside the gene matches. In DNA form, the CDR3 reads TGCGCCAGCAGCCAAGAGACCAGCGGGAGGGTCAATGAGCAGTTCTTC. It is translated as CASSQETSGRVNEQFF.

A few counts support this clone. The chain has TRBV5-6 and TRBJ1-5; 7 bases agree with TRBD1. The CDR3 length is 19 residues. J was trimmed by 0 bases and V by 1 base; bases with no gene match: 13. Germline V gene data show CDR1 as SGHDT and CDR2 as YYEEEE. The CDR3 nucleotides are TGTGCCAGCAGCTTGTCAGGCAGGGGGTGGTACGATAGCAATCAGCCCCAGCATTTT. This gives the protein CASSLSGRGWYDSNQPQHF.

The V call is TRBV7-2, the J call TRBJ1-6, with D perhaps matching TRBD1 (5 bases). There are 16 residues in the CDR3. With 5 bases removed from V and 0 bases from J, the gap between germline ends came to 11 bases. Germline lookup yields CDR1 SGHTA and CDR2 FQGNSA. For the CDR3, the DNA is TGTGCCAGCAGCCCCAGGGTTAGCTCCTATAATTCACCCCTCCACTTT. It specifies CASSPRVSSYNSPLHF.

This rearrangement joins TRBV9 to TRBJ2-2; 9 bases fit TRBD2. The CDR3 length is 16 residues. The ends lost 0 bases at V and 1 base at J; junction bases unmatched: 1. Germline V gene lookup returns CDR1 SGDLS and CDR2 YYNGEE. The DNA of the CDR3 is TGTGCCAGCAGCGTAGCTAGCGGGATGAACACCGGGGAGCTGTTTTTT. Its translation is CASSVASGMNTGELFF.

The V and J genes are TRBV9 and TRBJ2-7; 9 positions agree with TRBD2. The CDR3 length is 16 residues. Losses at the gene ends were 4 bases for V and 0 bases for J; bases not matched to a gene: 8. Germline loops: CDR1 SGDLS, CDR2 YYNGEE. The CDR3 loop is CASSSVAGASSYEQYF. The CDR3, as DNA: TGTGCCAGCAGCTCGGTAGCGGGAGCGAGCTCCTACGAGCAGTACTTC. Drawing the rest from reference TRBV9 and TRBJ2-7, the complete variable domain is DSGVTQTPKHLITATGQRVTLRCSPRSGDLSVYWYQQSLDQGLQFLIQYYNGEERAKGNILERFSAQQFPDLHSELNLSSLELGDSALYFCASSSVAGASSYEQYFGPGTRLTVT.

The V call is TRBV6-2 or TRBV6-3, the J call TRBJ2-7, with 7 bases aligning to TRBD1. In germline, CDR1 is MNHEY, CDR2 SVGEGT. V gave up 4 bases and J gave up 0 bases; unmatched junction bases: 9. There are 16 residues in the CDR3. The CDR3 bases are TGTGCCAGCAGTTCCCCGGGACAGCTATACTCCTACGAGCAGTACTTC. It is translated as CASSSPGQLYSYEQYF.